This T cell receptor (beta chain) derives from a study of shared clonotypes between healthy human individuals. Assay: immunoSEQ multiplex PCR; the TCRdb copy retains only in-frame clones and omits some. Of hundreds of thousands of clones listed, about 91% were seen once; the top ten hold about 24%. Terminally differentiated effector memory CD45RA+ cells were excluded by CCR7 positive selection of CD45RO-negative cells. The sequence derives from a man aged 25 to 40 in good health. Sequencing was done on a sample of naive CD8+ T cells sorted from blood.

The CDR3 coding sequence is TGCGCCAGCAGCCAAGGACAGGGGTGGCGGCAGTTCTTC. This gives the protein CASSQGQGWRQFF. The chain is built from TRBV4-3 and TRBJ2-1, with 8 bases identical to TRBD1. CDR1 and CDR2 (germline): LGHNA, YSLEER. The trim removed 1 base at V and 12 bases at J, leaving 5 bases unmatched. The CDR3 loop spans 13 amino acids.